This T cell receptor (beta chain) was identified in a study of blood T cell repertoires in COVID-19. Per the study methods: How many nucleated cells were present was estimated from reference gene primer amplification. The data were produced by immunoSEQ multiplex PCR, yet TCRdb's version contains in-frame clones alone and is incomplete. V, J and clone size are taken as reported in that table, and D and trimming were inferred from the DNA itself. The sample has about 150,000 clones; 85% to 90% are singletons. Sample: peripheral blood. This clonotype originated in a middle-aged woman with acute or convalescent COVID-19.

The CDR3 sequence: CASSLTGGLGAEAFF. CDR3 in DNA: TGTGCCAGCAGTTTGACAGGGGGTTTGGGCGCTGAAGCTTTCTTT. The chain has TRBV6-5 and TRBJ1-1; 9 positions match TRBD1. Germline V lookup: CDR1 MNHEY, CDR2 SVGAGI. V shed 4 bases, J shed 6 bases, and the junction held 9 bases outside the gene matches. This CDR3 is 15 amino acids long.